This T cell receptor (delta chain) originates from a study of Vδ1+ human thymocytes. The sorted cells were CD3+ Vdelta1+ Vdelta2- thymocytes from alphabeta-depleted thymus. Between roughly 98% and 99.6% of sorted thymocytes were Vdelta1+. This clone was picked up a small number of times. Its antigen is undetermined. Study observations and caveats: In the thymus, TRG and TRD repertoires looked highly polyclonal with Gaussian CDR3 lengths. TRD repertoires were essentially private, unlike widely shared TRG clonotypes. Unlike peripheral blood Vdelta1+ controls, thymic delta-chain sequences included 15% to 20% Vdelta2 and few Vdelta3.

The CDR3 is made up of 23 amino acids. After removal of 1 base from V and 4 bases from J, the junction contained 27 bases not matched to a gene. In germline, CDR1 is TSWWSYY, CDR2 QGS. Sequences come from RNA converted to cDNA by reverse transcription. CDR3 amplicons came from multiplex PCR with pooled V-gene forward and constant-region reverse primers. TCRdb fed the multiplex PCR reads into CATT to redo clone calling. The sample lists about 54,000 delta-chain clones; less than 20% were seen once. Material: Vdelta1+ gamma-delta thymocytes from the thymus. Sample subset: FACS-sorted CD3+ TCRalphabeta- TCRVdelta1+ TCRVdelta2- thymocytes. The chain carries TRDV1 and TRDJ1, with 10 bases aligning to TRDD3. This clonotype originated in a boy in the first two years of life who had congenital heart surgery. The CDR3 sequence: CALGEPRFLYSTQLGDFIDKLIF. The CDR3 coding sequence is TGTGCTCTTGGGGAACCCCGATTCCTATATAGCACCCAACTGGGGGATTTTATCGATAAACTCATCTTT.